This TCR beta chain was captured in a study of blood T cell repertoires in COVID-19. Study-wide context: The analysed material was cDNA or gDNA that came from T cells, B-cell-depleted T cells, or PBMCs.

Authors' methods: Amplified reference gene primers provided the basis for estimating nucleated cell counts. TCRdb's table, derived via immunoSEQ multiplex PCR, lists solely in-frame clones and lacks some. That table furnishes V, J and clone size, whereas the DNA furnished D and trimming. The repertoire consists of about 280,000 clones, with just under 90% occurring once and the leading ten covering 1.9%. The study recruited people aged roughly 18 to 95 years across roughly 23 US areas. Two negative PCRs, clearance, or symptom resolution were required of recovered Cohort 3 donors. The sequenced sample consisted of PBMCs or T cells enriched from blood (not recorded which). This TCR was sampled from an older woman who had recovered from COVID-19.

The CDR3: CSVDGGAGANVLTF. The CDR3 nucleotides are TGCAGCGTTGATGGGGGGGCTGGGGCCAACGTCCTGACTTTC. The J gene is TRBJ2-6, the V gene TRBV29-1, with 7 nucleotides matching TRBD2. Trimming took 3 bases from V and 2 from J; bases not matched to a gene: 1. CDR1 and CDR2 (germline): SQVTM, ANQGSEA. CDR3 length: 14 residues.